This passage covers 4 T cell receptor beta chains from one sample sequenced in a study of shared T cell receptors in the human thymus (dated by TCRdb to 2020 to 2023). The library was made by the immunoSEQ multiplex PCR assay. Not all clones reach the TCRdb copy of this immuneACCESS table, which keeps in-frame sequences only. Checked studies attribute under half of the gap to unresolved V genes and leave the rest unexplained. The sample contains 450,000 to 650,000 clones, 75% to 80% of them found a single time. Of the sample, about 0.013% is held by the ten largest clones. The same data also contributed to another study, on human thymus T cells.

Sequenced sample: thymocytes. These receptors originate from a boy in the first two years of life with a congenital heart defect. Donor details come from another sample of the same person, matched by shared clones.

This clone was detected a few times. The rearrangement uses TRBV29-1 and TRBJ2-7; no firm D call. Germline V gene data show CDR1 as SQVTM and CDR2 as ANQGSEA. The CDR3 length is 14 residues. V lost 2 bases, J lost 2 bases, and 13 bases lay in between. The CDR3 DNA follows: TGCAGCGTTGAAAGTCCAGCGATCCCCTACGAGCAGTACTTC. It translates to CSVESPAIPYEQYF.

In this sample, this clone turned up a few times. The chain recombines TRBV14 with TRBJ2-3; 9 positions agree with TRBD2. J gave up 8 bases and V 1 base, and 7 bases lay outside the gene matches. The CDR3 is 15 residues long. Germline assignment: CDR1 SGHDN and CDR2 FVKESK. The CDR3 sequence: CASSQVAKREATQYF. The CDR3 nucleotides read TGTGCCAGCAGCCAAGTGGCCAAGCGGGAGGCTACGCAGTATTTT.

V is TRBV28 and J is TRBJ2-1, with 9 bases fitting TRBD1. This CDR3 is built from 15 residues. Germline V gene lookup returns CDR1 MDHEN and CDR2 SYDVKM. With 6 bases clipped from V and 6 bases from J, the junction kept 9 bases outside the gene matches. The CDR3 region has the DNA TGTGCCAGCAGCCTTGACAGGGGGTTCGGCAATGAGCAGTTCTTC. This codes for CASSLDRGFGNEQFF.

V usage is TRBV18 and J usage is TRBJ2-7; TRBD1 matches 10 bases. Germline V gene lookup returns CDR1 KGHSH and CDR2 LQKENI. Trimming at V came to 4 bases and at J to 3 bases, leaving 6 bases not matched to a gene. The CDR3 totals 15 residues. The CDR3 coding sequence is TGTGCCAGCTCACGCGGGACAGGGGTGATCTACGAGCAGTACTTC. Protein product: CASSRGTGVIYEQYF.